These T cell receptor beta chains were read from a single sample in a study of blood T cells in healthy people across ages. TCRdb processed the 5' RACE reads anew with MiXCR; each CDR3 protein has one entry. The top ten clones hold over 10% of a sample with over 950,000 distinct CDR3 sequences, roughly two fifths of them seen once. Sequenced input: blood. Source of these receptors: a man aged 18-30 years in good health. Both conserved end residues are part of each CDR3. Fields, in order: J gene, D gene, clone size, CDR3 length, V gene, CDR3 DNA, CDR3 protein. The D gene is left open where the match is weak. Clone size appears in some rows only: once, few, many, or a class for an expanded clone.

TRBJ1-2 . . 12 TRBV2 TGTGCCACCAAATCATCCCATCATGGCTACACCTTC CATKSSHHGYTF
TRBJ2-3 . . 15 TRBV9 TGTGCCAGCAGCGGAGAGGTGGCTAGGGGGGATACGCAGTATTTT CASSGEVARGDTQYF
TRBJ1-1 . . 13 TRBV2 TGTGCCAGCAGGATGGGGGAGGTCACTGAAGCTTTCTTT CASRMGEVTEAFF
TRBJ1-1 . . 9 TRBV7-9 TGTGCCAGCAGCAGGGGGGCTTTCTTT CASSRGAFF
TRBJ2-3 TRBD2 . 16 TRBV7-9 TGTGCCAGCAGCCCCTCGACTAGCGGGGCCACAGATACGCAGTATTTT CASSPSTSGATDTQYF
TRBJ1-2 TRBD1 few 13 TRBV30 TGTGCCTGGGCCCGGACAGGGGGATATGGCTACACCTTC CAWARTGGYGYTF
TRBJ1-5 . few 14 TRBV12-3/TRBV12-4 TGTGCCAGCAGTTTGGACGGGGTGGGTCAGCCCCAGCATTTT CASSLDGVGQPQHF
TRBJ1-2 . many 15 TRBV4-1 TGCGCCAGCAGCCAAGACAGAGACAGCAACTATGGCTACACCTTC CASSQDRDSNYGYTF
TRBJ2-3 . . 11 TRBV5-5 TGTGCCAGCAAAGGGTCAGATACGCAGTATTTT CASKGSDTQYF
TRBJ2-7 . many 12 TRBV2 TGTGCCAGCAGCGGACAGAGCTACGAGCAGTACTTC CASSGQSYEQYF
TRBJ1-1 . . 14 TRBV12-3/TRBV12-4 TGTGCCAGCAGCCCGTCCTCCAACAGGGTTCTAGCTTTCTTT CASSPSSNRVLAFF
TRBJ2-1 . few 15 TRBV7-6 TGTGCCAGCACCCCAGGCAGCCGGCAGTATAATGAGCAGTTCTTC CASTPGSRQYNEQFF
TRBJ1-5 . . 14 TRBV6-1 TGTGCCAGCAGTGACTTGGCGGACAATCAGCCCCAGCATTTT CASSDLADNQPQHF
TRBJ2-5 TRBD1 few 14 TRBV29-1 TGCAGCGTTGAAGATGGGGACAGCCAAGAGACCCAGTACTTC CSVEDGDSQETQYF
TRBJ2-1 . . 13 TRBV10-3 TGTGCCACCAGTGAGGGGATTAACAATGAGCAGTTCTTC CATSEGINNEQFF
TRBJ2-2 . . 14 TRBV7-9 TGTGCCAGCCGCGAATTTAAAGGGACCGGGGAGCTGTTTTTT CASREFKGTGELFF
TRBJ1-5 . . 17 TRBV3-1 TGTGCCAGCAGCCAAGGCCCCCCCGGGGATAGCAATCAGCCCCAGCATTTT CASSQGPPGDSNQPQHF
TRBJ2-3 . . 13 TRBV27 TGTGCCAGCAGCAGGAGTGGGGCGGATACGCAGTATTTT CASSRSGADTQYF
TRBJ2-2 . . 13 TRBV20-1 TGCAGTGGGCCCGGGTATAACACCGGGGAGCTGTTTTTT CSGPGYNTGELFF